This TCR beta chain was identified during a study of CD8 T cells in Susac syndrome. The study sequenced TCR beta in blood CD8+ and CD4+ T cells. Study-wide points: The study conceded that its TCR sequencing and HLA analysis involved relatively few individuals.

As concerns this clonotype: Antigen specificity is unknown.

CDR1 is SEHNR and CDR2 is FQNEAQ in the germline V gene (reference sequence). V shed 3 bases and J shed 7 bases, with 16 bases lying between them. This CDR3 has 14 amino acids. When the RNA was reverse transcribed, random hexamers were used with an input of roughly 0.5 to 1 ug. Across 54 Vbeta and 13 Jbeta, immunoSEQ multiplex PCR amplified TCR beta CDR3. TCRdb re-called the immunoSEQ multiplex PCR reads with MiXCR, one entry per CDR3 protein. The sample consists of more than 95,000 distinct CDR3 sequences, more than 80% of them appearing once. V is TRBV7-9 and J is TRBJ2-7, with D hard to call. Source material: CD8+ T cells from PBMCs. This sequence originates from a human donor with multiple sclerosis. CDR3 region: CASSLPGPMKEQYF. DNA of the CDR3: TGTGCCAGCAGCTTGCCGGGCCCTATGAAAGAGCAGTACTTC.